This T cell receptor beta chain was recovered during a study of vaccination effects on CD4 cells after COVID-19. Study in general: Post-vaccine sampling took place a median of 72 days after the second dose.

Peptide-pool stimulation followed by sequencing identified expanded antigen-specific CD4+ clonotypes in the ViraFEST assay. Subsequent to approximately 9 days of culture, CD4+ T cells were isolated. Two doses of either BNT162b2 or mRNA-1273 were given to each participant. Recipients of the vaccine had no prior SARS-CoV-2 infection and negative nucleocapsid antibodies. PBMC were cultured at approximately 2 million per well with 9 to 10 IU/ml IL-2 and roughly 10 ug/ml peptides. Replacing half the medium with IL-2 medium was done on days 3 and 7. Trimming stripped 0 bases from V and 5 bases from J, with 13 bases between. CDR3 length: 15 residues. In germline, CDR1 is SGHDN, CDR2 FVKESK. With respect to this clone: Its antigen is unknown.

Sequenced by immunoSEQ multiplex PCR; TCRdb stores in-frame clones only, minus some. The sample has 64,000 or so clones; around four fifths are singletons. Sequencing used CD4+ T cells from PBMCs cultured with HCoV-OC43 spike peptides, obtained after COVID-19 vaccination. Subset: HCoV-OC43 spike overlapping peptide pool stimulation. This clonotype was obtained from a human donor who received a COVID-19 vaccine. This chain connects TRBV14 to TRBJ2-5, with D possibly matching TRBD1 (5 bases). This CDR3 is CASSQDRQGLETQYF. The CDR3 nucleotides read TGTGCCAGCAGCCAAGATAGGCAGGGTTTGGAGACCCAGTACTTC.